One and the same sample provided the 30 T cell receptor beta chains below, sequenced in a study of blood T cells in healthy people across ages. A second PCR, run for about 7 to 11 cycles, used a sample-barcoded 5' primer plus a J-beta primer mix. TCRdb analysed the 5' RACE reads with MiXCR anew, one entry per CDR3 protein. The table has approximately 670,000 distinct CDR3 sequences, about 43% seen once. Material for sequencing was blood. The receptors here all came from a man older than 75 in good health.

The chain links TRBV15 to TRBJ1-4; possible D gene TRBD1, 5 bases. Trimming left V 7 bases short and J 5 bases short, with 14 bases between. This CDR3 spans 14 amino acids. Germline CDR1 reads LNHNV; CDR2 reads YYDKDF (reference sequence). The CDR3 nucleotides read TGTGCCACCAAAATGGAGAGACAGAATGAAAAACTGTTTTTT. As protein: CATKMERQNEKLFF.

This chain uses TRBV4-3 with TRBJ2-7; 7 positions match TRBD2. The J call may be faulty, since TRBJ2-5 better matches the DNA end. The CDR3 length is 15 residues. CDR1 and CDR2 from the germline V gene are LGHNA and YSLEER. CDR3 amino acids: CASSRLTGGGETQYF. CDR3 sequence (DNA): TGCGCCAGCAGCCGGCTTACGGGAGGTGGAGAGACCCAGTACTTC.

The chain joins TRBV30 to TRBJ2-7; D not resolved. Trimming took off 4 bases at V and 3 bases at J, with 7 bases between the two ends. The CDR3 sequence is 11 residues long. The V gene's germline CDR1 is GTSNPN and CDR2 SVGIG (reference sequence). This chain's CDR3 is CAWTGGYEQYF. The DNA for the CDR3 is TGTGCCTGGACAGGCGGCTACGAGCAGTACTTC.

This clonotype was seen a few times. This rearrangement joins TRBV5-1 to TRBJ1-1, with TRBD1 matching 9 bases. The V gene end was trimmed by 3 bases and the J gene end by 0 bases; junction bases not matched to a gene: 6. The CDR3 runs to 16 residues. Germline loops: CDR1 SGHRS, CDR2 YFSETQ. The CDR3 loop is CASSSKGQGMNTEAFF. In DNA, the CDR3 is TGCGCCAGCAGCTCGAAGGGACAGGGAATGAACACTGAAGCTTTCTTT.

This clonotype was picked up many times. The V gene is TRBV20-1, the J gene TRBJ2-7; TRBD2 matches at 13 bases. This CDR3 region has 14 residues. CDR1 is DFQATT and CDR2 is SNEGSKA in the germline V gene (reference sequence). Trimming at V came to 4 bases and at J to 4 bases, leaving 4 bases not matched to a gene. Written as DNA, the CDR3 is TGCAGTGCTAAGGGACTAGCGGGACGGTACGAGCAGTACTTC. Amino acid sequence: CSAKGLAGRYEQYF.

This clonotype was observed many times. J is TRBJ2-1 and V is TRBV7-2; D gene uncertain. This CDR3 contains 11 residues. Trimming took 4 bases from V and 8 from J, leaving 6 bases between them. CDR1 and CDR2 from the germline V gene are SGHTA and FQGNSA. CDR3 loop: CASSSGDEQFF. The CDR3 bases are TGTGCCAGCAGCTCTGGGGATGAGCAGTTCTTC. The variable domain in full, completed from reference TRBV7-2 and TRBJ2-1, reads GAGVSQSPSNKVTEKGKDVELRCDPISGHTALYWYRQSLGQGLEFLIYFQGNSAPDKSGLPSDRFSAERTGGSVSTLTIQRTQQEDSAVYLCASSSGDEQFFGPGTRLTVL.

Concerning this clonotype: The junction departs from the called germline gene at one end, perhaps through a read error. The chain couples TRBV6-2 or TRBV6-3 to TRBJ1-1; TRBD1 matches 8 bases. The CDR3 spans 15 residues. Germline CDR1 MNHEY, CDR2 SVGEGT. CDR3 loop: CASSRTDRENTEVFF. CDR3 nucleotides: TGTGCCAGCAGTCGAACGGACAGGGAGAACACTGAAGTTTTCTTT.

This chain uses TRBV20-1 with TRBJ1-4; a weak D match, TRBD1 (6 bases). V lost 6 bases, J lost 0 bases, and 20 bases lay in between. The CDR3 runs 17 residues. CDR1 DFQATT and CDR2 SNEGSKA come from the germline V gene (reference sequence). In nucleotides, the CDR3 is TGCAGTGCCTCTAAGTTAGGGGAGGGGGCAACTAATGAAAAACTGTTTTTT. This gives the protein CSASKLGEGATNEKLFF.

A word on this clonotype: This sequence may be a read error, since a much larger clone differs from it by one base. V is TRBV29-1 and J is TRBJ2-3, with D perhaps TRBD1 or TRBD2 (5 bases each). This CDR3 spans 16 amino acids. V lost 4 bases to trimming and J lost 4 bases, with 21 bases between them. CDR1 and CDR2 from the germline V gene are SQVTM and ANQGSEA. DNA of the CDR3: TGCAGCGTTGGCGGCCCGGGACCGGGTTCCCCAGATACGCAGTATTTT. Protein: CSVGGPGPGSPDTQYF.

The rearrangement links TRBV6-5 to TRBJ2-3, with 12 positions matching TRBD1. Germline assignment: CDR1 MNHEY and CDR2 SVGAGI. The J segment lost 9 bases and the V segment lost 6 bases, leaving 13 bases of the junction unmatched. This CDR3 region has 16 residues. The CDR3, as DNA: TGTGCCAGCAGAACGGCCGGGACAGGGGGCGCGAAGACGCAGTATTTT. It is translated as CASRTAGTGGAKTQYF.

The V call is TRBV7-8, the J call TRBJ1-6; D is unclear. Germline V gives CDR1 SGHVS, CDR2 FQNEAQ. V lost 3 bases and J 7 bases, leaving 16 bases between the germline ends. The CDR3 runs 16 residues. Here the CDR3 DNA reads TGTGCCAGCAGCTTGGCGGGCAGCACGGCGAATTCACCCCTCCACTTT. It encodes CASSLAGSTANSPLHF.

The chain employs TRBV7-2 and TRBJ2-5, with 7 bases lining up with TRBD1. The J call could be wrong; TRBJ2-7 is a better fit for the DNA end. This CDR3 is 15 amino acids long. Germline V gives CDR1 SGHTA, CDR2 FQGNSA. The CDR3, as DNA: TGTGCCAGCAGCTTAAGTTCGGGACAGTTCTACGAGCAGTACTTC. Its protein product is CASSLSSGQFYEQYF.

The CDR3 spells CASSLERTGAYEQYF. In DNA form, the CDR3 reads TGCGCCAGCAGCTTGGAAAGGACAGGGGCGTACGAGCAGTACTTC. The chain is built from TRBV5-1 and TRBJ2-7, with 9 nucleotides matching TRBD1. Germline-derived CDR1 and CDR2 are SGHRS and YFSETQ. CDR3 length: 15 residues. The V segment lost 0 bases and the J segment 4 bases; nucleotides outside the gene matches: 5.

This chain joins TRBV6-1 and TRBJ1-5; possible D gene TRBD1, 5 bases. The CDR3 covers 13 residues. CDR1 MNHNS and CDR2 SASEGT come from the germline V gene. Trimming pared 8 bases from V and 9 bases from J, leaving 17 bases between. CDR3 in DNA: TGTGCCAGCCGTCAGGACAACATGTCGCCCCAGCATTTT. It specifies CASRQDNMSPQHF.

A note on this clonotype: This may arise from a read error, as a much more abundant clone is one base away. V gene TRBV28 combines with J gene TRBJ2-6; D gene ambiguous. The CDR3 consists of 13 residues. V lost 8 bases, J lost 4 bases, and 9 bases lay in between. Per germline, CDR1 MDHEN and CDR2 SYDVKM. CDR3 residues: CASAALGANVLTF. The CDR3 DNA reads as TGTGCCAGCGCCGCTCTGGGGGCCAACGTCCTGACTTTC.

The CDR3 nucleotides read TGTGCCAGCAGCCCGGGAAGTTTGAATCAGCCCCAGCATTTT. It encodes CASSPGSLNQPQHF. The rearrangement uses TRBV11-2 and TRBJ1-5; no firm D call. CDR1 is SGHAT and CDR2 is FQNNGV in the germline V gene. The CDR3 has 14 residues. V lost 5 bases and J 4 bases, leaving 12 bases between the germline ends.

In this sample, this clonotype turned up many times. The rearrangement uses TRBV7-9 and TRBJ2-1; possibly TRBD1 for D (5 bases). Germline V gives CDR1 SEHNR, CDR2 FQNEAQ (reference sequence). The length of the CDR3 is 15 residues. Trimming removed 10 bases at V and 2 bases at J, with 18 bases between. CDR3 DNA sequence: TGTGCCATCCCCTTGGGGCGGTCGACCTACAATGAGCAGTTCTTC. Protein sequence: CAIPLGRSTYNEQFF.

The rearrangement links TRBV6-2 or TRBV6-3 to TRBJ2-7; 8 positions match TRBD2. The J call is in doubt because the DNA end fits TRBJ2-5 better. CDR1 MNHEY and CDR2 SVGEGT come from the germline V gene. The CDR3 runs 16 residues. CDR3 region: CASSYLSGAGKQTQYF. The CDR3 DNA reads as TGTGCCAGCAGTTACCTTAGCGGGGCGGGTAAACAGACCCAGTACTTC.

The rearrangement joins TRBV28 to TRBJ2-3, with a tentative D call TRBD1 (5 bases). CDR3 size: 12 residues. In germline, CDR1 is MDHEN, CDR2 SYDVKM. Trimming took 5 bases from V and 8 from J, leaving 11 bases between them. DNA of the CDR3: TGTGCCAGCAGTCCCCGACAGCGTACGCAGTATTTT. It encodes CASSPRQRTQYF. The complete variable domain, with remaining parts taken from reference TRBV28 and TRBJ2-3, reads DVKVTQSSRYLVKRTGEKVFLECVQDMDHENMFWYRQDPGLGLRLIYFSYDVKMKEKGDIPEGYSVSREKKERFSLILESASTNQTSMYLCASSPRQRTQYFGPGTRLTVL.

This clonotype was seen a handful of times. The J gene is TRBJ2-3, the V gene TRBV5-1; no reliable D call. CDR1 is SGHRS, CDR2 YFSETQ, per germline. The ends were cut back, 2 bases at V and 2 bases at J, with 9 bases in the middle. This CDR3 is 14 amino acids long. For the CDR3, the DNA is TGCGCCAGCAGCTTAAGCAGCTTCACAGATACGCAGTATTTT. Its translation: CASSLSSFTDTQYF.

This clonotype was counted a single time. The CDR3 coding sequence is TGTGCCAGCAGTATACAGGGGAAAACTGAAGCTTTCTTT. Translation: CASSIQGKTEAFF. The chain uses TRBV6-1 and TRBJ1-1, with 7 bases lining up with TRBD1. Germline values: CDR1 MNHNS, CDR2 SASEGT. This CDR3 has 13 residues. After removal of 5 bases from V and 5 bases from J, the junction contained 5 bases not matched to a gene.

This chain links TRBV2 with TRBJ2-7, with 8 bases fitting TRBD1. The CDR3 covers 16 residues. Unmatched junction bases numbered 12, after V lost 6 bases and J lost 2 bases. The germline gives CDR1 SNHLY, CDR2 FYNNEI. CDR3 DNA sequence: TGTGCCAGCAGACCGAGGGCCCGACAGGGGCCCTACGAGCAGTACTTC. It specifies CASRPRARQGPYEQYF.

The chain links TRBV20-1 to TRBJ1-5; D may be TRBD1 (5 bases). The CDR3 has 14 residues. The germline CDR1 and CDR2 sequences are DFQATT and SNEGSKA (reference sequence). The V end lost 0 bases, the J end lost 5 bases, and 11 bases lay between the germline ends. As DNA, the CDR3 is TGCAGTGCTAGAGATAGCGGGGACTATCAGCCCCAGCATTTT. This gives the protein CSARDSGDYQPQHF.

This clonotype was counted only a few times. The V and J genes are TRBV25-1 and TRBJ2-1, with TRBD1 matching over 8 bases. The CDR3 has 14 residues. Germline V gene data show CDR1 as MGHDK and CDR2 as SYGVNS. After removal of 2 bases from V and 9 bases from J, the junction contained 6 bases not matched to a gene. CDR3 residues: CASSERTGMGEQFF. DNA for the CDR3: TGTGCCAGCAGTGAAAGGACAGGGATGGGTGAGCAGTTCTTC. The full variable domain, its missing parts supplied by reference TRBV25-1 and TRBJ2-1, is EADIYQTPRYLVIGTGKKITLECSQTMGHDKMYWYQQDPGMELHLIHYSYGVNSTEKGDLSSESTVSRIRTEHFPLTLESARPSHTSQYLCASSERTGMGEQFFGPGTRLTVL.

This rearrangement joins TRBV12-3 or TRBV12-4 to TRBJ2-3, with D possibly TRBD2 on 7 matching bases. This CDR3 has 15 residues. The V and J ends lost 2 bases and 6 bases respectively, with 15 bases between them. CDR3 region: CASSLIGGPTDTQYF. CDR3 sequence (DNA): TGTGCCAGCAGTTTAATCGGGGGGCCAACCGATACGCAGTATTTT.

A few counts support this clonotype. The rearrangement links TRBV20-1 to TRBJ2-1; 9 bases are shared with TRBD2. Germline lookup yields CDR1 DFQATT and CDR2 SNEGSKA (reference sequence). V lost 2 bases, J lost 7 bases, and 12 bases stayed unmatched. The CDR3 length is 16 residues. In DNA, the CDR3 is TGCAGTGCTAGATCTTTGGCGGGGGGGCTCTGGAATGAGCAGTTCTTC. This encodes CSARSLAGGLWNEQFF.

The chain uses TRBV6-1 and TRBJ2-1, with D possibly being TRBD1 or TRBD2 (6 bases each). Germline CDR1 is MNHNS and CDR2 is SASEGT. The CDR3 contains 12 residues. V dropped 6 bases and J dropped 6 bases, with 9 bases sitting between them. For the CDR3, the DNA is TGTGCCAGCAGAGGGGGGCCCAATGAGCAGTTCTTC. Protein product: CASRGGPNEQFF.

The chain uses TRBV27 and TRBJ2-3; 9 nucleotides agree with TRBD1. Losses at the gene ends were 4 bases for V and 4 bases for J; bases not matched to a gene: 6. The germline V gene has CDR1 MNHEY and CDR2 SMNVEV (reference sequence). The CDR3 has 15 residues. CDR3: CASSSRDRVSDTQYF. CDR3 in DNA: TGTGCCAGCAGTTCCCGGGACAGGGTTTCAGATACGCAGTATTTT.

V usage is TRBV11-2 and J usage is TRBJ1-3; 8 bases line up with TRBD1. CDR3 size: 15 residues. J gave up 11 bases and V 4 bases, and 13 bases lay outside the gene matches. Germline V gene lookup returns CDR1 SGHAT and CDR2 FQNNGV. Here the CDR3 reads CASSWTGQEFSPIYF. As DNA, the CDR3 is TGTGCCAGCAGCTGGACGGGACAGGAGTTTAGCCCCATATATTTT.

This clonotype was counted once. Compared with germline, one end of the junction differs, possibly owing to a read error. The chain links TRBV7-9 to TRBJ2-6; 8 bases map to TRBD1. This CDR3 is 18 amino acids long. CDR1 is SEHNR and CDR2 is FQNEAQ in the germline V gene (reference sequence). CDR3 residues: CAGSLLGRGLSGANVLTF. In nucleotides, the CDR3 is TGTGCCGGCAGCTTACTGGGCAGGGGGCTCTCTGGGGCCAACGTCCTGACTTTC.